This T cell receptor (beta chain) was obtained from a study of T cell repertoires in cytomegalovirus infection. Findings of the study overall: HLA-C-restricted CMV-specific TCR beta clonotypes prevailed in the ex vivo response.

CDR3 length: 15 residues. Deletions cut 4 bases from V and 2 bases from J, with 10 bases between. CDR1 and CDR2 (germline): SGHRS, YFSETQ. This clonotype has at least ten counts. The antigen is not known. TCRdb re-derived calls from the reads in MiXCR, one entry per CDR3 protein. Of hundreds of thousands of distinct CDR3 sequences in the sample, roughly a third are singletons; the top ten hold about 20%. The sequencing used cultured PBMCs, collected from culture after CMV antigen stimulation. This sequence originates from a human donor in good health (CMV status not recorded). Some clones in this sample may be carry-over from other donors' samples. The chain recombines TRBV5-1 with TRBJ2-6; D is possibly TRBD2 (6 bases). This CDR3 reads CASSLGGPGANVLTF. The DNA of the CDR3 is TGCGCCAGCAGCCTGGGGGGACCTGGGGCCAACGTCCTGACTTTC.